Listed below are T cell receptor beta chains from one sample, sequenced in a study of T-cell memory formation after mild COVID-19. Each CDR3 protein gets one entry after TCRdb re-called the 5' RACE reads with MiXCR. The repertoire holds 55,000 to 80,000 distinct CDR3 sequences, with 9% to 9.5% as singletons. Input material: PBMCs or a T cell subset sorted from them (not recorded which). Receptors originate from a man aged 18 to 30 who had mild COVID-19 (a few samples of this study predate the infection). Cell type and time point are not known. Each CDR3 is given with its conserved first and last residue. Fields, in order: J gene, V gene, D gene, clone size, CDR3 DNA, CDR3 protein. The D gene is left open where the match is weak. Rows give clone size only sometimes, using once, few, many, or a class for an expanded clone.

>TRBJ2-5|TRBV19|TRBD1|many
TGTGCCAGTAGTACGGGACAGGGGACAAGGGGACAAGAGACCCAGTACTTC
CASSTGQGTRGQETQYF
>TRBJ2-3|TRBV15|TRBD2|few
TGTGCCACCAGCAGAGGTATCGGGGGGGCCCACACAGATACGCAGTATTTT
CATSRGIGGAHTDTQYF
>TRBJ2-1|TRBV15|TRBD2|.
TGTGCCACCAGCAGAGACGGCGGGGGGGCCTACAATGAGCAGTTCTTC
CATSRDGGGAYNEQFF
>TRBJ2-5|TRBV12-3/TRBV12-4|TRBD2|many
TGTGCCACCTTGCTGGGAGGGTCTGGGGAGACCCAGTACTTC
CATLLGGSGETQYF
>TRBJ2-1|TRBV5-1|TRBD2|few
TGCGCCAGCACATCATCTAGCGGGGGCTTTAATGAGCAGTTCTTC
CASTSSSGGFNEQFF
>TRBJ2-5|TRBV7-2|TRBD1|.
TGTGCCAGCAGCTTAAGGCGGAGACAGGGCCTTTCAGAGACCCAGTACTTC
CASSLRRRQGLSETQYF
>TRBJ2-5|TRBV5-5|.|.
TGTGCCAGCAGCTTGACCGCGGGGGCGCTTACTTTGGGGACCCAGTACTTC
CASSLTAGALTLGTQYF
>TRBJ2-1|TRBV6-1|TRBD1|.
TGTGCCAGCAGAGGGACAGGGGCCGCGCGGGGGTTCAATGAGCAGTTCTTC
CASRGTGAARGFNEQFF
>TRBJ2-5|TRBV4-2|TRBD2|.
TGTGCCAGCAGCCAAGATGCGGGAGGGCCGGGAGAGACCCAGTACTTC
CASSQDAGGPGETQYF
>TRBJ2-2|TRBV20-1|.|.
TGCAGTGCTAAACCGGGGATTAACACCGGGGAGCTGTTTTTT
CSAKPGINTGELFF
>TRBJ2-3|TRBV20-1|.|many
TGCAGTGCTAGAGAGCCAGGGACAGATACGCAGTATTTT
CSAREPGTDTQYF
>TRBJ2-1|TRBV6-5|.|many
TGTGCCAGCACCGGACCGGGAGAGCAGTTCTTC
CASTGPGEQFF
>TRBJ2-6|TRBV4-1|.|many
TGCGCCAGCAGCCAAGATTTTCGGGGGGCGCGGCTATCTTCTGGGGCCAACGTCCTGACTTTC
CASSQDFRGARLSSGANVLTF
>TRBJ2-7|TRBV20-1|.|few
TGCAGTGCTAGAGATTTTTCGGGGGCTGCGTACGAGCAGTACTTC
CSARDFSGAAYEQYF
>TRBJ2-3|TRBV28|.|few
TGTGCCAGCAGTTCCCCCGGGACACTGAGCACAGATACGCAGTATTTT
CASSSPGTLSTDTQYF
>TRBJ2-5|TRBV5-1|TRBD2|.
TGCGCCAGCAGCAGCCGCGGGGGAGGAGAGACCCAGTACTTC
CASSSRGGGETQYF
>TRBJ1-2|TRBV29-1|.|.
TGCAGCGTTGGGACCCTCCATATTGGCTACACCTTC
CSVGTLHIGYTF
>TRBJ1-1|TRBV3-1|.|few
TGTGCCAGCACCTACGGAGTAACTGAAGCTTTCTTT
CASTYGVTEAFF
>TRBJ1-1|TRBV5-1|.|.
TGCGCCAGCAGCTTGCCGGGAACTGAAGCTTTCTTT
CASSLPGTEAFF
>TRBJ1-3|TRBV7-8|.|few
TGTGCCAGCAGCTTCAACCCCTCTGGAAACACCATATATTTT
CASSFNPSGNTIYF
>TRBJ1-6|TRBV4-1|.|many
TGCGCCAGCAGCCCCCTCGTGGCAGCTAATTCACCCCTCCACTTT
CASSPLVAANSPLHF